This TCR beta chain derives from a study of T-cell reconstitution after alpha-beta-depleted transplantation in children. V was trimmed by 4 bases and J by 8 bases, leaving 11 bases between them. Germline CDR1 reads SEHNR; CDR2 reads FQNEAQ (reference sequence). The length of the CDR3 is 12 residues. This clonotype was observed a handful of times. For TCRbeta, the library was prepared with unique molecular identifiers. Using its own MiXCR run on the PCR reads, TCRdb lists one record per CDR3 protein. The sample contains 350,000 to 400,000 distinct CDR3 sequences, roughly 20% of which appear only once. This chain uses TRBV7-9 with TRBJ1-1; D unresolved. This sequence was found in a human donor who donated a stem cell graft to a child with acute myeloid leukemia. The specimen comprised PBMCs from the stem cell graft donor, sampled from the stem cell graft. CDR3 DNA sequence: TGTGCCAGCAGCTCAGGTGGCGGGGAAGCTTTCTTT. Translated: CASSSGGGEAFF.